A single sample is the source of the 20 T cell receptor beta chains below, sequenced in a study of CD8 T cells in ankylosing spondylitis (dated by TCRdb to between 2016 and 2019). Points the paper makes about the study in general: A TCR beta motif made up of several highly homologous amino acid variants appeared to be characteristic of blood from ankylosing spondylitis patients.

The library was prepared using 5' RACE. For sequencing, an Illumina HiSeq 2500 was employed. In TCRdb, the public reads were trimmed at Q25 with fastp and aligned with MiXCR, with productive beta chains retained. Rows with a matching CDR3 protein are joined into one entry that keeps the most common DNA and genes. The table for this sample lists around 490,000 distinct CDR3 sequences; roughly 5.2% of them were counted only once. The ten largest account for under 4.5% of the sample. These receptors have no identified antigens. The sample taken for sequencing was blood, either unsorted or a sorted T cell fraction (not recorded which). These TCRs come from a male donor with ankylosing spondylitis.

In this sample, this clonotype turned up a few times. The rearrangement links TRBV5-6 to TRBJ2-4; 7 nucleotides agree with TRBD1. Trimming removed 4 bases from V and 0 bases from J; junction bases left unmatched: 4. The CDR3 length is 15 residues. CDR1 and CDR2 from the germline V gene are SGHDT and YYEEEE. The CDR3 region has the DNA TGTGCCAGCAGCGTCAGGGGGATAGCCAAAAACATTCAGTACTTC. It yields the protein CASSVRGIAKNIQYF.

In this sample, this clonotype turned up many times. The chain recombines TRBV11-1 with TRBJ2-3; D is ambiguous. Trimming shortened V by 0 bases and J by 9 bases, and 7 bases separated the two germline ends. Per the germline V gene, CDR1 is SGHAT and CDR2 is FQDESV (reference sequence). The CDR3 totals 12 residues. Written as DNA, the CDR3 is TGTGCCAGCAGCTTAGCGGCCTCCACGCAGTATTTT. It encodes CASSLAASTQYF.

This clonotype was found many times. The chain has TRBV5-1 and TRBJ2-1; possible D gene TRBD1, 5 bases. The germline V gene has CDR1 SGHRS and CDR2 YFSETQ. V lost 3 bases and J lost 0, with 10 bases in between. This CDR3 spans 15 amino acids. CDR3 nucleotides: TGCGCCAGCAGCTCTTTCGGACACTCCTACAATGAGCAGTTCTTC. This codes for CASSSFGHSYNEQFF. The whole variable domain, remainder taken from reference TRBV5-1 and TRBJ2-1, is KAGVTQTPRYLIKTRGQQVTLSCSPISGHRSVSWYQQTPGQGLQFLFEYFSETQRNKGNFPGRFSGRQFSNSRSEMNVSTLELGDSALYLCASSSFGHSYNEQFFGPGTRLTVL.

The table lists this clonotype with many counts. The rearrangement links TRBV7-9 to TRBJ2-5, with 10 bases that match TRBD1. This CDR3 contains 16 residues. Germline CDR1 and CDR2: SEHNR and FQNEAQ (reference sequence). V shed 1 base, J shed 5 bases, and the junction held 7 bases outside the gene matches. The CDR3 sequence: CASSLGAGTGDETQYF. CDR3 coding DNA: TGTGCCAGCAGCTTAGGAGCCGGGACAGGGGACGAGACCCAGTACTTC.

This clonotype was recorded many times. The chain links TRBV12-3 or TRBV12-4 to TRBJ2-1; 8 nucleotides line up with TRBD2. V gave up 6 bases and J gave up 3 bases; unmatched junction bases: 10. This CDR3 is 16 amino acids long. CDR3 in amino acids: CASSSVGRGDYNEQFF. CDR3 in DNA: TGTGCCAGCAGCTCGGTGGGGCGGGGGGACTACAATGAGCAGTTCTTC.

This clonotype was detected many times. The chain has TRBV20-1 and TRBJ2-5; D is ambiguous. Germline CDR1 DFQATT, CDR2 SNEGSKA (reference sequence). The CDR3 covers 15 residues. V lost 0 bases and J 4 bases, leaving 15 bases between the germline ends. The CDR3: CSARDFTAGGETQYF. DNA for the CDR3: TGCAGTGCTAGAGATTTCACGGCTGGTGGAGAGACCCAGTACTTC.

This clonotype was counted many times. V is TRBV9 and J is TRBJ1-2; D not certain. V was cut by 0 bases and J by 8 bases, with 17 bases left in between. This CDR3 comprises 15 residues. Germline CDR1 reads SGDLS; CDR2 reads YYNGEE. This chain's CDR3 is CASSVEMDPYAGYTF. Here the CDR3 DNA reads TGTGCCAGCAGCGTAGAGATGGATCCCTATGCCGGCTACACCTTC. Full variable domain (remainder filled in from reference TRBV9 and TRBJ1-2): DSGVTQTPKHLITATGQRVTLRCSPRSGDLSVYWYQQSLDQGLQFLIQYYNGEERAKGNILERFSAQQFPDLHSELNLSSLELGDSALYFCASSVEMDPYAGYTFGSGTRLTVV.

This clonotype was recorded many times. The genes are TRBV29-1 and TRBJ2-3, with 8 bases matching TRBD2. With V trimmed by 4 bases and J by 6 bases, 9 bases remained unmatched. This CDR3 contains 14 residues. Germline V gives CDR1 SQVTM, CDR2 ANQGSEA. The CDR3 protein is CSVVRRGGIDTQYF. The CDR3 DNA reads as TGCAGCGTTGTGCGACGGGGGGGAATTGATACGCAGTATTTT.

This clonotype appeared many times. This chain uses TRBV20-1 with TRBJ1-1, with TRBD1 matching 7 bases. The CDR3 totals 15 residues. Per germline, CDR1 DFQATT and CDR2 SNEGSKA (reference sequence). Unmatched junction bases numbered 15, after V lost 5 bases and J lost 6 bases. CDR3 sequence reads: CSAPQRGGEAAEAFF. CDR3 nucleotides: TGCAGTGCTCCCCAAAGAGGGGGCGAGGCAGCTGAAGCTTTCTTT.

This clonotype was counted many times. This chain links TRBV20-1 with TRBJ1-5; 8 bases map to TRBD1. Germline V lookup: CDR1 DFQATT, CDR2 SNEGSKA (reference sequence). V gave up 6 bases and J gave up 9 bases; unmatched junction bases: 25. The CDR3 extends over 18 amino acids. CDR3 region: CSAAGTGGVPLASGPQHF. CDR3 DNA: TGCAGTGCGGCCGGGACAGGAGGTGTCCCGCTGGCTAGCGGGCCCCAGCATTTT.

The chain combines TRBV25-1 with TRBJ2-7; 8 bases fit TRBD1. The ends lost 9 bases at V and 4 bases at J; junction bases unmatched: 20. The CDR3 has 17 amino acids. Germline values: CDR1 MGHDK, CDR2 SYGVNS. In DNA form, the CDR3 reads TGTGCCAGGGTAGCCTTGTTACAGGGGGATTGTCCGTACGAGCAGTACTTC. As protein: CARVALLQGDCPYEQYF.

Ten or more counts support this clonotype. This chain links TRBV20-1 with TRBJ2-2; D not resolved. Germline V gene sequence: CDR1 DFQATT, CDR2 SNEGSKA (reference sequence). CDR3 length equals 14 residues. V lost 3 bases to trimming and J lost 2 bases, with 10 bases between them. Here the CDR3 reads CSASLDGNTGELFF. Here the CDR3 DNA reads TGCAGTGCTAGTCTGGACGGCAACACCGGGGAGCTGTTTTTT.

This clonotype came up many times. The chain carries TRBV5-1 and TRBJ1-5; 8 positions match TRBD1. This CDR3 spans 14 amino acids. The ends lost 2 bases at V and 11 bases at J; junction bases unmatched: 9. Looked up from germline, CDR1 is SGHRS and CDR2 is YFSETQ. The CDR3 region is CASSLETGGKTQHF. The CDR3 DNA follows: TGCGCCAGCAGCTTAGAAACAGGGGGTAAAACCCAGCATTTT.

This clonotype has a count of ten or more. V and J are TRBV20-1 and TRBJ1-5; the D is unclear. Germline CDR1 reads DFQATT; CDR2 reads SNEGSKA (reference sequence). The CDR3 extends over 14 amino acids. With 0 bases removed from V and 3 bases from J, the gap between germline ends came to 9 bases. The CDR3 here is CSARDGMINQPQHF. The DNA of the CDR3 is TGCAGTGCTAGAGACGGAATGATCAATCAGCCCCAGCATTTT.

This clonotype was seen at least ten times. V and J are TRBV7-9 and TRBJ1-2; no clear D gene. V was trimmed by 2 bases and J by 4 bases, leaving 8 bases between them. Germline assignment: CDR1 SEHNR and CDR2 FQNEAQ (reference sequence). This CDR3 has 13 residues. CDR3 loop: CASSLNSGYGYTF. In nucleotides, the CDR3 is TGTGCCAGCAGCTTAAACAGCGGCTATGGCTACACCTTC. The entire variable domain, with the rest obtained from reference TRBV7-9 and TRBJ1-2, is as follows: DTGVSQNPRHKITKRGQNVTFRCDPISEHNRLYWYRQTLGQGPEFLTYFQNEAQLEKSRLLSDRFSAERPKGSFSTLEIQRTEQGDSAMYLCASSLNSGYGYTFGSGTRLTVV.

The table lists this clonotype with many counts. The chain employs TRBV7-2 and TRBJ2-2; TRBD2 matches 9 bases. Germline values: CDR1 SGHTA, CDR2 FQGNSA. The CDR3 covers 15 residues. V shed 3 bases, J shed 5 bases, and the junction held 4 bases outside the gene matches. In DNA, the CDR3 is TGTGCCAGCAGCTTCCGGGCGGGGGGGACCGGGGAGCTGTTTTTT. It translates to CASSFRAGGTGELFF.

This clonotype has at least ten counts. This sequence joins TRBV20-1 and TRBJ2-7; D not certain. The germline V and J ends were trimmed by 6 bases and 7 bases, with 22 bases remaining between them. CDR1 and CDR2 (germline): DFQATT, SNEGSKA (reference sequence). This CDR3 has 14 amino acids. The CDR3, as DNA: TGCAGTGCCGCAGCCGGCCACGGAGTAGGAGAGCAGTACTTC. Translated: CSAAAGHGVGEQYF.

At least ten counts were recorded for this clonotype. The chain carries TRBV29-1 and TRBJ1-4; D not certain. Trimming stripped 5 bases from V and 10 bases from J, with 23 bases between. This CDR3 comprises 15 residues. Germline V gene sequence: CDR1 SQVTM, CDR2 ANQGSEA. CDR3 region: CSVPSSAGHRGKLFF. The CDR3, as DNA: TGCAGCGTTCCCAGTAGCGCCGGGCACCGGGGAAAACTGTTTTTT.

This clonotype was seen at least ten times. The V gene is TRBV28, the J gene TRBJ1-4, with 7 nucleotides matching TRBD1. CDR3 length: 18 residues. With 4 bases clipped from V and 6 bases from J, the junction kept 17 bases outside the gene matches. Germline V gives CDR1 MDHEN, CDR2 SYDVKM. The CDR3 nucleotides are TGTGCCAGCAGTTCCCTTATCTCAACCGGGACAGTTGATGAAAAACTGTTTTTT. This codes for CASSSLISTGTVDEKLFF.

This clonotype was observed many times. The DNA of the CDR3 is TGTGCCATCAGTGAGTCGATGGGGGACTATGGCTACACCTTC. Translated, it gives CAISESMGDYGYTF. The chain has TRBV10-3 and TRBJ1-2; a possible D gene is TRBD1 (5 bases). The CDR3 has 14 amino acids. Trimming took 0 bases from V and 3 from J, leaving 8 bases between them. Germline lookup yields CDR1 ENHRY and CDR2 SYGVKD.